This entry features one T cell receptor (beta chain) sequence. Its matching antigen is unknown. Germline V gene sequence: CDR1 LNHDA, CDR2 SQIVND (reference sequence). The CDR3 runs 13 residues. Trimming took 7 bases from V and 4 from J, leaving 13 bases between them. The sample is drawn from a study of T cell responses to AZD1222 COVID-19 vaccine. Overall study findings and caveats: Only 5 to 7 AZD1222 recipients tested seropositive at baseline. The repertoires were collected only after the peak T cell response. Receipt of two AZD1222 doses was followed by a rise in Spike-specific TCR breadth and depth. Clonal diversity was possibly underestimated, and white British individuals and females predominated among donors.

Sequencing used immunoSEQ multiplex PCR; TCRdb keeps in-frame clones, though not all of them. This sample has over 120,000 clones, with approximately 90% found just once. Sequencing was performed on peripheral blood, taken on day 0 of AZD1222 vaccination. V is TRBV19 and J is TRBJ1-2, with D unresolved. The clonotype originates from an adult in good health. CDR3 sequence reads: CASNPQAGYGYTF. DNA of the CDR3: TGTGCCAGTAACCCGCAGGCTGGCTATGGCTACACCTTC. The entire variable domain, with the rest obtained from reference TRBV19 and TRBJ1-2, is as follows: DGGITQSPKYLFRKEGQNVTLSCEQNLNHDAMYWYRQDPGQGLRLIYYSQIVNDFQKGDIAEGYSVSREKKESFPLTVTSAQKNPTAFYLCASNPQAGYGYTFGSGTRLTVV.